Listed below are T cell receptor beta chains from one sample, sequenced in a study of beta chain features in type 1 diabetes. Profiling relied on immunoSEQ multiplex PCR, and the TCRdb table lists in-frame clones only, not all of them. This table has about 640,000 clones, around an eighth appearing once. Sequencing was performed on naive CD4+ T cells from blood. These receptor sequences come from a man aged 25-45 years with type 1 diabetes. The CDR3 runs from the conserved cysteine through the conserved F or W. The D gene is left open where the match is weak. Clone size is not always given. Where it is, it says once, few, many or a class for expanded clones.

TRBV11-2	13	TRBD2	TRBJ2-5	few	CASSGGTKETQYF	TGTGCCAGCAGCGGCGGGACTAAAGAGACCCAGTACTTC
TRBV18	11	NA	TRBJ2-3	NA	CARPCRDTQYF	TGTGCCCGTCCCTGCCGGGATACGCAGTATTTT
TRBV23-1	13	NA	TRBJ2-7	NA	CASSQGGSYEQYF	TGCGCCAGCAGTCAAGGCGGTTCCTACGAGCAGTACTTC
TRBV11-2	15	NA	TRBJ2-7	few	CASSAIMGAGGEQYF	TGTGCCAGCAGCGCCATAATGGGGGCGGGTGGCGAGCAGTACTTC
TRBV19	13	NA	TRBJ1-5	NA	CASKRDGNQPQHF	TGTGCCAGTAAGAGAGATGGCAATCAGCCCCAGCATTTT
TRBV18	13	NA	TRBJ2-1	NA	CASSPPGYNEQFF	TGTGCCAGCTCACCACCAGGTTACAATGAGCAGTTCTTC
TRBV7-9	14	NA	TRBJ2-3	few	CASSPSGRADTQYF	TGTGCCAGCAGCCCCTCAGGCCGGGCAGATACGCAGTATTTT
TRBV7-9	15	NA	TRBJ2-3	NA	CASSLGSFDTDTQYF	TGTGCCAGCAGCTTGGGGAGTTTTGACACAGATACGCAGTATTTT
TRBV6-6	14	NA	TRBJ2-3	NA	CASGLAWVRDTQYF	TGTGCCAGCGGGTTAGCTTGGGTAAGAGATACGCAGTATTTT
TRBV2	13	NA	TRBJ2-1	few	CARELRSYNEQFF	TGTGCCAGAGAGCTCCGCTCCTACAATGAGCAGTTCTTC
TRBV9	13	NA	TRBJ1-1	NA	CASSVTGYTEAFF	TGTGCCAGCAGCGTAACAGGGTATACTGAAGCTTTCTTT
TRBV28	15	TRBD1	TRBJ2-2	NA	CASGTQGANTGELFF	TGTGCCAGCGGGACACAGGGGGCCAACACCGGGGAGCTGTTTTTT
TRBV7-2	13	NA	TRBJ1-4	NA	CASSRAGNEKLFF	TGTGCCAGCAGCCGAGCGGGGAATGAAAAACTGTTTTTT
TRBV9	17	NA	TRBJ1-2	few	CASSPYREFNNNYGYTF	TGTGCCAGCAGCCCCTACAGGGAATTTAATAATAACTATGGCTACACCTTC
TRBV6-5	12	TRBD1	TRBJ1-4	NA	CASTGTGEKLFF	TGTGCCAGCACCGGGACAGGCGAAAAACTGTTTTTT
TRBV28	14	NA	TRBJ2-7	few	CASSTRQGGYEQYF	TGTGCCAGCAGTACCCGACAAGGAGGTTACGAGCAGTACTTC
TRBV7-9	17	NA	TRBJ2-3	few	CASTYLRAHGVADTQYF	TGTGCCAGCACATATCTGAGGGCCCACGGAGTGGCAGATACGCAGTATTTT
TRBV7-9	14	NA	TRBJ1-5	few	CASSPRDSNQPQHF	TGTGCCAGCAGCCCCAGGGATAGCAATCAGCCCCAGCATTTT
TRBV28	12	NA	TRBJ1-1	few	CASSFLGSEAFF	TGTGCCAGCAGTTTTTTGGGTTCTGAAGCTTTCTTT
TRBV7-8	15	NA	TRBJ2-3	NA	CASSLVTHGTDTQYF	TGTGCCAGCAGCTTAGTAACACATGGGACAGATACGCAGTATTTT
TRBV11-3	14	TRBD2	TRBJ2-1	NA	CASSPSGVYNEQFF	TGTGCCAGCAGCCCTAGCGGGGTTTACAATGAGCAGTTCTTC
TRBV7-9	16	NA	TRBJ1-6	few	CASSPTTGNYNSPLHF	TGTGCCAGCAGCCCGACGACAGGAAATTATAATTCACCCCTCCACTTT
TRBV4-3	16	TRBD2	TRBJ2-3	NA	CASSLSAGGPADTQYF	TGCGCCAGCAGCCTATCAGCGGGGGGGCCCGCAGATACGCAGTATTTT
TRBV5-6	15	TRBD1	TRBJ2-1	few	CASSFTGTGGDEQFF	TGTGCCAGCAGCTTTACCGGGACAGGTGGGGATGAGCAGTTCTTC
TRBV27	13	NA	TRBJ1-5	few	CASSPQSYQPQHF	TGTGCCAGCAGTCCTCAGAGTTATCAGCCCCAGCATTTT
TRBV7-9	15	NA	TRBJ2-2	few	CASSLGVGDTGELFF	TGTGCCAGCAGCTTGGGAGTTGGGGACACCGGGGAGCTGTTTTTT
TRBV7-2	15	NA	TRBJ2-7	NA	CASSKSGMIGYEQYF	TGTGCCAGCAGCAAATCCGGGATGATAGGCTACGAGCAGTACTTC
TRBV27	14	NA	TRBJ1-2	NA	CASSLSPANYGYTF	TGTGCCAGCAGTTTGTCCCCAGCTAACTATGGCTACACCTTC
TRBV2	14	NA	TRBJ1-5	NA	CASSGGILNQPQHF	TGTGCCAGCAGCGGCGGGATCCTCAATCAGCCCCAGCATTTT
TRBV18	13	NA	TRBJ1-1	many	CASSPPLDTEAFF	TGTGCCAGCTCACCACCTCTTGACACTGAAGCTTTCTTT
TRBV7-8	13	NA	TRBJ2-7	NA	CASSLAQGYEQYF	TGTGCCAGCAGCTTAGCACAGGGCTACGAGCAGTACTTC
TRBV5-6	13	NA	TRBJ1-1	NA	CASSRPGNTEAFF	TGTGCCAGCAGCCGGCCGGGGAACACTGAAGCTTTCTTT
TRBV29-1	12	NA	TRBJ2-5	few	CSVVVVGETQYF	TGCAGCGTTGTCGTGGTAGGGGAGACCCAGTACTTC
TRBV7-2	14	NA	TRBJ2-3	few	CASSLAVVADTQYF	TGTGCCAGCAGCTTAGCGGTGGTCGCAGATACGCAGTATTTT
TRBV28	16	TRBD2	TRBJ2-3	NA	CASSSGLAVLTDTQYF	TGTGCCAGCAGTTCGGGACTAGCGGTGCTCACAGATACGCAGTATTTT
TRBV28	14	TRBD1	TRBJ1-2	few	CASRPQGGGYGYTF	TGTGCCAGCAGGCCCCAGGGGGGAGGCTATGGCTACACCTTC
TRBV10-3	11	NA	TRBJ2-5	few	CAISDEATQYF	TGTGCCATCAGTGACGAAGCGACCCAGTACTTC
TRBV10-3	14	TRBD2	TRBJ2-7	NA	CAIARTSGGYEQYF	TGTGCCATCGCGAGGACTAGCGGGGGTTACGAGCAGTACTTC
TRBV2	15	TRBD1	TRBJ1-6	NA	CASSVLDRGESPLHF	TGTGCCAGCAGTGTTTTGGACAGGGGCGAATCACCCCTCCACTTT
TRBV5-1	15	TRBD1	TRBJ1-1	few	CASSRRDRGNTEAFF	TGCGCCAGCAGTCGACGAGACAGGGGGAACACTGAAGCTTTCTTT
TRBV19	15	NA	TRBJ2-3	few	CASSIAGASTDTQYF	TGTGCCAGTAGTATTGCAGGGGCAAGCACAGATACGCAGTATTTT
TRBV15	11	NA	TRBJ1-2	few	CATRANYGYTF	TGTGCCACCAGGGCTAACTATGGCTACACCTTC
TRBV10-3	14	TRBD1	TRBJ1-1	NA	CAISWTGDNTEAFF	TGTGCCATCAGCTGGACAGGGGATAACACTGAAGCTTTCTTT
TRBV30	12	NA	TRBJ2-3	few	CASIGGVDTQYF	TGTGCCAGCATAGGGGGAGTGGATACGCAGTATTTT
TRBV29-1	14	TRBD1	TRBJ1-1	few	CSVVKMGQGREAFF	TGCAGCGTTGTAAAGATGGGACAGGGTAGAGAAGCTTTCTTT
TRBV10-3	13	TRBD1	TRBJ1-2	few	CAISEGTARGYTF	TGTGCCATCAGTGAGGGGACAGCGCGTGGCTACACCTTC